This record looks at one T cell receptor beta chain sequence and its context. Trimming took 3 bases from V and 6 from J; bases not matched to a gene: 7. Per the germline V gene, CDR1 is SNHLY and CDR2 is FYNNEI. The CDR3 runs to 14 residues. Some clones are missing from TCRdb's copy, which holds only in-frame ones; the method was immunoSEQ multiplex PCR. The sample lists over 200,000 clones, approximately 88% occurring once. These data belong to a study of blood T cell repertoires in COVID-19. Study background: PBMCs, B-cell-depleted T cells, or T cells were the source of the cDNA or gDNA that made up the material.

The study recruited people aged about 18 to 95 years across about two dozen US areas. Cohorts were based on clinical histories the participants reported. A PCR-confirmed or clinician-diagnosed COVID-19 case had contacted exposed participants within 2 weeks of entry. Material: PBMCs or T cells enriched from blood (not recorded which). The genes are TRBV2 and TRBJ2-7, with 8 bases fitting TRBD2. This sequence originates from a woman in her thirties who had been exposed to COVID-19. CDR3: CASSDPRGRSEQYF. CDR3 in DNA: TGTGCCAGCAGTGATCCGCGCGGGAGGTCCGAGCAGTACTTC.